This TCR beta chain was identified in a study of T cells expressing NK-cell markers. Overall study findings and caveats: Evidence did not settle whether expanded NKG2C+ T cell clones targeted HCMV.

TCRdb reanalyzed the 5' RACE reads, giving one entry per CDR3 protein sequence and no DNA. The record lists 150,000 to 200,000 distinct CDR3 sequences, of which the ten most abundant hold roughly 21%. Regarding this clonotype: Antigen: not known.

CDR3 size: 14 residues. The chain recombines TRBV12-3 or TRBV12-4 with TRBJ2-5. The clonotype was recovered from a man aged 18 to 69 in good health. Sample: blood T cells: a sorted CD56 or NKG2C T cell subset, CD4+ or CD8+ T cells, or bulk PBMC T cells (not recorded which). This CDR3 is CASSPKDRWKTQYF.